This TCR beta chain was profiled in a study of blood T cell repertoires in COVID-19. The repertoire was sequenced with immunoSEQ multiplex PCR; TCRdb's copy has only in-frame clones and lacks some. The sample includes 97,000 or so clones, about nine tenths of them seen just once. Specimen: peripheral blood. This receptor was obtained from a woman in her 50s with COVID-19, enrolled during active disease.

The CDR3 is CASSSFTDTQYF. CDR3 in DNA: TGTGCCAGCAGCTCCTTCACAGATACGCAGTATTTT. This rearrangement joins TRBV11-2 to TRBJ2-3; D is unresolved. CDR3 size: 12 residues. The ends were cut back, 4 bases at V and 2 bases at J, with 4 bases in the middle. Germline-derived CDR1 and CDR2 are SGHAT and FQNNGV.